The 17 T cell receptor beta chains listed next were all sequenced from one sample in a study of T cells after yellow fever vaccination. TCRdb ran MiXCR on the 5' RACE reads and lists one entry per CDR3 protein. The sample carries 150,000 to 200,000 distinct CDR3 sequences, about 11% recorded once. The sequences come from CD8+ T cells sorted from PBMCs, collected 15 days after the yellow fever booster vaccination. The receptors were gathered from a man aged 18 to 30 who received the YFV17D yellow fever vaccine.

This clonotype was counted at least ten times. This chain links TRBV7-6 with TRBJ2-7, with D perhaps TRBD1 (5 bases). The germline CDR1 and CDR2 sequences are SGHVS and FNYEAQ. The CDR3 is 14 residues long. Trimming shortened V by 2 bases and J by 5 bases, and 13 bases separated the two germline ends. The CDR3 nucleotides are TGTGCCAGCAGCTTACTTGCAGGGTCCCACGAGCAGTACGTC. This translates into CASSLLAGSHEQYV.

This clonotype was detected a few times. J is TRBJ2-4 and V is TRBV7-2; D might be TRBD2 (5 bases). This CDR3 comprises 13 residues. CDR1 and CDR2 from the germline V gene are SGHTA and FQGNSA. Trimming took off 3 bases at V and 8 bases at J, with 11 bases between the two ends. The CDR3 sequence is CASSFLGSHIQYF. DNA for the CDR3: TGTGCCAGCAGCTTTTTAGGGAGCCACATTCAGTACTTC.

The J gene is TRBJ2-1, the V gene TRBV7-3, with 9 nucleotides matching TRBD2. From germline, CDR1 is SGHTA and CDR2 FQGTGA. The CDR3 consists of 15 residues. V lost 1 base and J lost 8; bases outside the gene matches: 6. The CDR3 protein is CASSLIGSGGHEQFF. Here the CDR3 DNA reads TGTGCCAGCAGCTTAATCGGCAGCGGGGGGCATGAGCAGTTCTTC.

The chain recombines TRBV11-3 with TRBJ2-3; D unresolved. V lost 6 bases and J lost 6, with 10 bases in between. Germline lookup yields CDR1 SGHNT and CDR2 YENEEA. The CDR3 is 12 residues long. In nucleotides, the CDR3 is TGTGCCAGCAGGGGTACCGGGGATACGCAGTATTTT. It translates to CASRGTGDTQYF.

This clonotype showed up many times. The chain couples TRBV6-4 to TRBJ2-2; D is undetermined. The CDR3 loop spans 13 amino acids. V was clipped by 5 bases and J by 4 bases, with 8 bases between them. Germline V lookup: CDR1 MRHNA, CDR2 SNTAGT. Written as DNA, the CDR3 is TGTGCCAGCAGTATAGGAGCCACCGGGGAGCTGTTTTTT. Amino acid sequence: CASSIGATGELFF.

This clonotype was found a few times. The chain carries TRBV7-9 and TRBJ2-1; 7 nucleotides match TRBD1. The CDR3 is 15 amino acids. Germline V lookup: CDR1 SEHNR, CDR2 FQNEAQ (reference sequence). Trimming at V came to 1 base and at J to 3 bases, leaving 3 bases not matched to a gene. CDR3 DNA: TGTGCCAGCAGCTTAGAGTGGGACAGCTACAATGAGCAGTTCTTC. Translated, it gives CASSLEWDSYNEQFF.

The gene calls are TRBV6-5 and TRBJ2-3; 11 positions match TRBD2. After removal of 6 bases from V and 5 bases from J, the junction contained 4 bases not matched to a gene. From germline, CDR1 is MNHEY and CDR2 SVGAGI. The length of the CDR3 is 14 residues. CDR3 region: CASRLAGDLDTQYF. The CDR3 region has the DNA TGTGCCAGCAGACTAGCGGGGGATCTAGATACGCAGTATTTT.

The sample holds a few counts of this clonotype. The CDR3 here is CASSPRTGELFF. The CDR3 DNA reads as TGTGCCAGCAGCCCCCGCACCGGGGAGCTGTTTTTT. The chain combines TRBV11-3 with TRBJ2-2; D unclear. V lost 5 bases, J lost 4 bases, and 5 bases lay in between. The CDR3 spans 12 residues. Germline V gene sequence: CDR1 SGHNT, CDR2 YENEEA.

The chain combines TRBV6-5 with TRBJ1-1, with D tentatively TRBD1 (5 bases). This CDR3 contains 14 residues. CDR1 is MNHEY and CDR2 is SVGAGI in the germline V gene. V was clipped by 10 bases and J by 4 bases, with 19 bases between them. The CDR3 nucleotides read TGTGCCACCACCATCCCAGGGTACGGCACTGAAGCTTTCTTT. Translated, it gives CATTIPGYGTEAFF.

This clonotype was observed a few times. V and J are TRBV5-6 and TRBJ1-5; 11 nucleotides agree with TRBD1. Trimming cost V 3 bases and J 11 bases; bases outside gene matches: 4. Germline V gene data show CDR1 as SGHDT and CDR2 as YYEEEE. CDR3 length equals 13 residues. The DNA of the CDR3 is TGTGCCAGCAGCTACGGGACAGGGGGTACCCAGCATTTT. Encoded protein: CASSYGTGGTQHF.

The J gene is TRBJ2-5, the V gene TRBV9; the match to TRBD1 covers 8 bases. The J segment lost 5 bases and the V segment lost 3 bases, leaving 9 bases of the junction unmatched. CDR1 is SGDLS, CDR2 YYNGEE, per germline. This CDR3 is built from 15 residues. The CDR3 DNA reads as TGTGCCAGCAGCGCCTTGACAGGGGTCTGGGAGACCCAGTACTTC. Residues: CASSALTGVWETQYF.

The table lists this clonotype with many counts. CDR3 DNA: TGCGCCAGCAGCCAAGAGCGACGGGGAGTCGATGAGCAGTTCTTC. Protein product: CASSQERRGVDEQFF. This chain links TRBV4-1 with TRBJ2-1, with D perhaps TRBD2 (5 bases). This CDR3 comprises 15 residues. The germline V gene has CDR1 MGHRA and CDR2 YSYEKL. Trimming took off 0 bases at V and 8 bases at J, with 14 bases between the two ends.

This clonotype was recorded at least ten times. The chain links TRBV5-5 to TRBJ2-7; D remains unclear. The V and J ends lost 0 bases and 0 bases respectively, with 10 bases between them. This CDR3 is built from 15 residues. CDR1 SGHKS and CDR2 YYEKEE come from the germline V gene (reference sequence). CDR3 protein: CASSLAPQSSYEQYF. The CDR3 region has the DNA TGTGCCAGCAGCTTGGCCCCCCAGAGCTCCTACGAGCAGTACTTC.

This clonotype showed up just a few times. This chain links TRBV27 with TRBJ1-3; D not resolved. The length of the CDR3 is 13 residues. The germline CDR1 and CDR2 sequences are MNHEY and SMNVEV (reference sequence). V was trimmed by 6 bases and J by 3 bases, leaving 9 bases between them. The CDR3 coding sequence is TGTGCCAGCAGCTTCGGCGGTGGAAACACCATATATTTT. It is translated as CASSFGGGNTIYF.

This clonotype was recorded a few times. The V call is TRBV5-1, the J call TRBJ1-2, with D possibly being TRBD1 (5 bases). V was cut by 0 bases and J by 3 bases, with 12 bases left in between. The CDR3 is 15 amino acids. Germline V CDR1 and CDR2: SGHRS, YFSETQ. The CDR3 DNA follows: TGCGCCAGCAGCTTGGTTCAGGACACCTACTATGGCTACACCTTC. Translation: CASSLVQDTYYGYTF.

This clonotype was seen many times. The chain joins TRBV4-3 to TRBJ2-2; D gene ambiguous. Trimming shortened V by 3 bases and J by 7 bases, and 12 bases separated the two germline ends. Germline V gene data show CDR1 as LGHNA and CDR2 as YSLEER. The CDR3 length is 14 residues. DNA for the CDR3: TGCGCCAGCAGCCATGAGTATTCGGGCGGGGAGCTGTTTTTT. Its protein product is CASSHEYSGGELFF.

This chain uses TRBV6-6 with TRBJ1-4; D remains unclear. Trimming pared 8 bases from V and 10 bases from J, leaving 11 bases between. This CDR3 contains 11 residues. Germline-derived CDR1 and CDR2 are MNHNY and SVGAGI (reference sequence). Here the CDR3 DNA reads TGTGCCAGCGCCTCGGATGGAAAACTGTTTTTT. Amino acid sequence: CASASDGKLFF.